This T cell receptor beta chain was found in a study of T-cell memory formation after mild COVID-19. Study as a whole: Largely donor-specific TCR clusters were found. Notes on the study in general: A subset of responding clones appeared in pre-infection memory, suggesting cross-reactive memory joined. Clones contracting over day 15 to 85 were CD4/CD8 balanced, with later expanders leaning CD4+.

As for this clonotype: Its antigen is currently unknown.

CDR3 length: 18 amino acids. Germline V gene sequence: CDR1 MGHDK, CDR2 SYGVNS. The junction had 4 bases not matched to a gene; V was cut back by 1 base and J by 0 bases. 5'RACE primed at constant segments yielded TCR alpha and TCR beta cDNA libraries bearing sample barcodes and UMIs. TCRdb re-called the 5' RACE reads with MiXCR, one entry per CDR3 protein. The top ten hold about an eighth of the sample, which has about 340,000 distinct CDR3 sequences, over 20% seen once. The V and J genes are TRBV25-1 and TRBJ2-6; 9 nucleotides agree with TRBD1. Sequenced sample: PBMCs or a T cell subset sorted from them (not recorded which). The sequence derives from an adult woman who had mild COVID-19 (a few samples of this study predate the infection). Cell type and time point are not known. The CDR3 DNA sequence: TGTGCCAGCAGTGAATTAGGGACAGGGCGCTCTGGGGCCAACGTCCTGACTTTC. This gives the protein CASSELGTGRSGANVLTF.